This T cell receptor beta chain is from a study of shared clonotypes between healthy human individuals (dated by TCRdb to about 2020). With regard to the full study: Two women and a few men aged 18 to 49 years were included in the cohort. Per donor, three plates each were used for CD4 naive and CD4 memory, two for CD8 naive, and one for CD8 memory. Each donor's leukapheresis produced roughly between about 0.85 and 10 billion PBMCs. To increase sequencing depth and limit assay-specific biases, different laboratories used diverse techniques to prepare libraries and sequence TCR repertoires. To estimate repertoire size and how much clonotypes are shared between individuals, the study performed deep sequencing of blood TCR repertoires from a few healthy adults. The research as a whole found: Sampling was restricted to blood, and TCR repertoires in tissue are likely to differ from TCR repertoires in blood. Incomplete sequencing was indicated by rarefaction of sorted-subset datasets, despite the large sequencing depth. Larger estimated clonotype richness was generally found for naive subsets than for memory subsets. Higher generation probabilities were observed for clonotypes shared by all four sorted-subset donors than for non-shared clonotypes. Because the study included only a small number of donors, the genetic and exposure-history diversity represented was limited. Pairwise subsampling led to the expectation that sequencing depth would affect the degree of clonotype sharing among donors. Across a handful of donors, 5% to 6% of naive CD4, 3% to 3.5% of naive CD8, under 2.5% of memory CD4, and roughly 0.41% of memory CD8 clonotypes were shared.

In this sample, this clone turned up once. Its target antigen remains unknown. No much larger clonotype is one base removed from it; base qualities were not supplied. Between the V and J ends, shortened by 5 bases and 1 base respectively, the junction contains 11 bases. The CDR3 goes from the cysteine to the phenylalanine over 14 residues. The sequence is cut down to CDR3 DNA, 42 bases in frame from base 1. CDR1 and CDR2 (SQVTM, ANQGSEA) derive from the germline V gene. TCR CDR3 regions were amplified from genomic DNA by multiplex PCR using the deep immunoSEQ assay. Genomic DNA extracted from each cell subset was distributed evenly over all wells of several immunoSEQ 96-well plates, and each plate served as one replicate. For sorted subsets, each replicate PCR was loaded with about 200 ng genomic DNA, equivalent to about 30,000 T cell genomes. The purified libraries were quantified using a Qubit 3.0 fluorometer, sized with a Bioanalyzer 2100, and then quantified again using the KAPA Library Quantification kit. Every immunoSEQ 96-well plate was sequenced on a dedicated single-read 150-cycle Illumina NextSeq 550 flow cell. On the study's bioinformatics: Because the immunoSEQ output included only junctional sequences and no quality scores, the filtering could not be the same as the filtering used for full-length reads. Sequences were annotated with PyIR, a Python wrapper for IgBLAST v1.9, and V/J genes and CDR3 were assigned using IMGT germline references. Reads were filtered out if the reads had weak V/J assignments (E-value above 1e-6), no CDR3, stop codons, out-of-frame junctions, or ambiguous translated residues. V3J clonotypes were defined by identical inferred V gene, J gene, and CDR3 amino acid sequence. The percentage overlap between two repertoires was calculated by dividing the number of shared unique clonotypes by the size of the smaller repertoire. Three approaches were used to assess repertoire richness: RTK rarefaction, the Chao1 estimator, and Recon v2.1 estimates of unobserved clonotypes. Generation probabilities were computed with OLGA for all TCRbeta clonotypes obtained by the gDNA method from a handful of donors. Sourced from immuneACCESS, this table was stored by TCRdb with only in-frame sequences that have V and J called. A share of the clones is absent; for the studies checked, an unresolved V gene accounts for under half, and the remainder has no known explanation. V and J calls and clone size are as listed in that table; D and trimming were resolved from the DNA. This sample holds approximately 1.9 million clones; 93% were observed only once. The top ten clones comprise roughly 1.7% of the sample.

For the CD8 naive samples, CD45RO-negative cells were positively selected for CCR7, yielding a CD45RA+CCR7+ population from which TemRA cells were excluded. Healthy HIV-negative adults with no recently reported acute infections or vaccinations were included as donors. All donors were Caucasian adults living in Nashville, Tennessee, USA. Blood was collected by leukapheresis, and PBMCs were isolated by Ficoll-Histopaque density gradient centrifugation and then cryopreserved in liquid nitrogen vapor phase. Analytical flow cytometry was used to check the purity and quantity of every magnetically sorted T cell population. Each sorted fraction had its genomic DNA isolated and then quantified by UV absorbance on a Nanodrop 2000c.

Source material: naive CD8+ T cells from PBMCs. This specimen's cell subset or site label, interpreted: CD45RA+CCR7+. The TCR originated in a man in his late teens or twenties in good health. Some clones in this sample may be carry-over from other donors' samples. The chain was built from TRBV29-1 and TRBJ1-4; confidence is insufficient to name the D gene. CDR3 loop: CSVSQDRTNEKLFF. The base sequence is TGCAGCGTTAGCCAGGACCGAACTAATGAAAAACTGTTTTTT.